One sample yielded the 26 T cell receptor beta chains listed below, sequenced in a study of blood T cell repertoires in COVID-19. Sequencing was performed with immunoSEQ multiplex PCR; in TCRdb, only in-frame clones are kept and a portion is missing. Of 330,000 or so clones listed, 80% to 90% are singletons. Sequenced material: peripheral blood. The receptors were sampled from a man aged 30 to 39 with COVID-19, enrolled during active disease.

The chain uses TRBV5-1 and TRBJ1-1; no reliable D call. Germline V gene lookup returns CDR1 SGHRS and CDR2 YFSETQ. The germline V and J ends were trimmed by 5 bases and 1 base, with 12 bases remaining between them. The CDR3 has 14 residues. Here the CDR3 DNA reads TGCGCCAGCAGGGCGACATCCTCGAACACTGAAGCTTTCTTT. Translation gives CASRATSSNTEAFF. Drawing the rest from reference TRBV5-1 and TRBJ1-1, the complete variable domain is KAGVTQTPRYLIKTRGQQVTLSCSPISGHRSVSWYQQTPGQGLQFLFEYFSETQRNKGNFPGRFSGRQFSNSRSEMNVSTLELGDSALYLCASRATSSNTEAFFGQGTRLTVV.

CDR3 DNA sequence: TGTGCCAGCAGTTTCGGACAGGGGGGCGAGCAGTACTTC. Its translation is CASSFGQGGEQYF. The J gene is TRBJ2-7, the V gene TRBV6-2 or TRBV6-3; TRBD1 matches at 10 bases. J lost 6 bases, V lost 4 bases, and 3 bases had no gene match. The CDR3 runs 13 residues. Germline V gives CDR1 MNHEY, CDR2 SVGEGT.

The rearrangement uses TRBV4-3 and TRBJ1-1; D not resolved. CDR1 is LGHNA, CDR2 YSLEER, per germline. There are 13 residues in the CDR3. The V end was cut by 0 bases, the J end by 4 bases, with 6 bases between. The DNA of the CDR3 is TGCGCCAGCAGCCAAGAAGGAGGCACTGAAGCTTTCTTT. Amino acids: CASSQEGGTEAFF.

The V gene is TRBV2, the J gene TRBJ1-5, with no clear D. Germline V lookup: CDR1 SNHLY, CDR2 FYNNEI. V lost 6 bases, J lost 7 bases, and 13 bases lay in between. This CDR3 has 13 residues. CDR3 loop: CASSPGGRQPQHF. The CDR3 bases are TGTGCCAGCAGCCCGGGAGGCAGACAGCCCCAGCATTTT.

V and J are TRBV7-9 and TRBJ2-3; maybe TRBD1 (6 bases). Trimming took 5 bases from V and 2 from J, leaving 11 bases between them. Germline V gene data show CDR1 as SEHNR and CDR2 as FQNEAQ (reference sequence). This CDR3 has 14 residues. CDR3 amino acids: CASSRGQITDTQYF. CDR3 in DNA: TGTGCCAGCAGCCGCGGACAGATCACAGATACGCAGTATTTT.

The chain employs TRBV27 and TRBJ1-1; 9 bases map to TRBD1. The ends lost 4 bases at V and 1 base at J; junction bases unmatched: 4. Germline V gene sequence: CDR1 MNHEY, CDR2 SMNVEV (reference sequence). There are 15 residues in the CDR3. CDR3 nucleotides: TGTGCCAGCAGTTCACACAGGGGGCGGAACACTGAAGCTTTCTTT. This translates into CASSSHRGRNTEAFF.

The chain is built from TRBV19 and TRBJ2-2; 9 bases fit TRBD2. The CDR3 loop spans 15 amino acids. Unmatched junction bases numbered 5, after V lost 3 bases and J lost 6 bases. CDR1 and CDR2 (germline): LNHDA, SQIVND (reference sequence). The CDR3 DNA sequence: TGTGCCAGTAGTATTGGCGGGAGGGGCGCCGGGGAGCTGTTTTTT. Translated: CASSIGGRGAGELFF.

V is TRBV7-8 and J is TRBJ2-2, with a possible D match to TRBD1 (5 bases). V shed 2 bases and J shed 1 base, with 23 bases lying between them. The germline CDR1 and CDR2 sequences are SGHVS and FQNEAQ. CDR3 length: 20 amino acids. The CDR3 here is CASSLRKRDRSLLNTGELFF. CDR3 DNA: TGTGCCAGCAGCTTACGTAAACGCGACAGATCACTTTTGAACACCGGGGAGCTGTTTTTT.

The rearrangement joins TRBV28 to TRBJ1-2, with D tentatively TRBD1 (5 bases). V was shortened by 5 bases and J by 7 bases, with 17 bases between the two germline ends. The CDR3 extends over 14 amino acids. Germline lookup yields CDR1 MDHEN and CDR2 SYDVKM. CDR3 sequence (DNA): TGTGCCAGCAGTAAATCGGGGGGAAGTGGTGGCTACACCTTC. Translating it yields CASSKSGGSGGYTF.

The sample holds one count of this clone. The chain employs TRBV2 and TRBJ1-4; possible D gene TRBD1, 5 bases. This CDR3 has 13 residues. V gave up 7 bases and J gave up 2 bases, with 8 bases separating them. Germline V gene lookup returns CDR1 SNHLY and CDR2 FYNNEI. The CDR3 region is CASKTETNEKLFF. CDR3 DNA: TGTGCCAGCAAGACAGAGACTAATGAAAAACTGTTTTTT.

The genes are TRBV11-2 and TRBJ2-1; 7 bases are shared with TRBD2. The CDR3 is 15 residues long. Germline values: CDR1 SGHAT, CDR2 FQNNGV. Germline trimming cut 4 bases from V and 0 bases from J; bases unmatched to any gene: 3. The DNA of the CDR3 is TGTGCCAGCAGCTCACGGACTAGCTCCTACAATGAGCAGTTCTTC. As protein: CASSSRTSSYNEQFF.

The rearrangement uses TRBV19 and TRBJ1-5, with 7 positions matching TRBD1. Germline trimming cut 9 bases from V and 4 bases from J; bases unmatched to any gene: 15. CDR1 and CDR2 from the germline V gene are LNHDA and SQIVND (reference sequence). This CDR3 is 16 amino acids long. This CDR3 is CASQNLGTAPNQPQHF. The CDR3, as DNA: TGTGCCAGCCAAAACCTCGGGACAGCCCCTAATCAGCCCCAGCATTTT.

This chain joins TRBV7-3 and TRBJ1-1; D is perhaps TRBD1 (6 bases). V dropped 1 base and J dropped 1 base, with 10 bases sitting between them. CDR3 length: 15 residues. From germline, CDR1 is SGHTA and CDR2 FQGTGA. This chain's CDR3 is CASSLRGHQNTEAFF. In nucleotides, the CDR3 is TGTGCCAGCAGCTTAAGGGGACACCAGAACACTGAAGCTTTCTTT.

The V gene is TRBV7-2, the J gene TRBJ2-3; 12 nucleotides agree with TRBD2. The germline V gene has CDR1 SGHTA and CDR2 FQGNSA. The CDR3 totals 15 residues. Trimming at V came to 4 bases and at J to 3 bases, leaving 2 bases not matched to a gene. The CDR3 region has the DNA TGTGCCAGCAGCTGGACTAGCGGGATGACAGATACGCAGTATTTT. This gives the protein CASSWTSGMTDTQYF.

The rearrangement joins TRBV27 to TRBJ2-7; possible D gene TRBD2, 6 bases. The CDR3 is 15 amino acids. Germline CDR1 is MNHEY and CDR2 is SMNVEV (reference sequence). With 2 bases removed from V and 3 bases from J, the gap between germline ends came to 14 bases. CDR3 DNA sequence: TGTGCCAGCAGTTTAGTGGGAATGGGGGGCTACGAGCAGTACTTC. This gives the protein CASSLVGMGGYEQYF.

V is TRBV18 and J is TRBJ1-5; 8 bases agree with TRBD1. The ends lost 5 bases at V and 3 bases at J; junction bases unmatched: 3. The CDR3 covers 14 residues. Germline V CDR1 and CDR2: KGHSH, LQKENI. The DNA of the CDR3 is TGTGCCAGCTCAGGACAGGGACCCAATCAGCCCCAGCATTTT. It specifies CASSGQGPNQPQHF.

This clone has just a few counts. The chain recombines TRBV5-1 with TRBJ2-2, with 9 bases aligning to TRBD2. This CDR3 spans 17 amino acids. CDR1 and CDR2 (germline): SGHRS, YFSETQ. Unmatched junction bases numbered 5, after V lost 2 bases and J lost 0 bases. CDR3 bases: TGCGCCAGCAGCTTAAGAAGCGGGAGGACGAACACCGGGGAGCTGTTTTTT. Residues: CASSLRSGRTNTGELFF.

The chain uses TRBV6-5 and TRBJ1-1, with D perhaps matching TRBD1 (5 bases). Trimming left V 2 bases short and J 1 base short, with 11 bases between. Germline V gives CDR1 MNHEY, CDR2 SVGAGI. CDR3 length equals 15 residues. In nucleotides, the CDR3 is TGTGCCAGCAGTTACAGTGTTAGGGGGAACACTGAAGCTTTCTTT. Translating it yields CASSYSVRGNTEAFF.

The rearrangement joins TRBV5-1 to TRBJ2-2, with 8 nucleotides matching TRBD2. Per the germline V gene, CDR1 is SGHRS and CDR2 is YFSETQ. After removal of 2 bases from V and 3 bases from J, the junction contained 3 bases not matched to a gene. CDR3 size: 15 residues. CDR3 loop: CASSFSGEYTGELFF. The CDR3 DNA is TGCGCCAGCAGCTTTAGCGGGGAATACACCGGGGAGCTGTTTTTT.

The chain carries TRBV19 and TRBJ1-2; no reliable D call. Deletions cut 5 bases from V and 3 bases from J, with 13 bases between. Germline V lookup: CDR1 LNHDA, CDR2 SQIVND (reference sequence). The CDR3 is made up of 14 amino acids. This CDR3 reads CASSRQAGDYGYTF. The CDR3 DNA reads as TGTGCCAGTAGTCGCCAGGCGGGAGACTATGGCTACACCTTC.

This chain uses TRBV19 with TRBJ2-2; 12 positions match TRBD2. The CDR3 consists of 15 residues. After removal of 5 bases from V and 7 bases from J, the junction contained 5 bases not matched to a gene. CDR1 LNHDA and CDR2 SQIVND come from the germline V gene (reference sequence). CDR3 DNA: TGTGCCAGTAGTCCGACTAGCGGGAGCATCGGGGAGCTGTTTTTT. As protein: CASSPTSGSIGELFF.

The rearrangement joins TRBV12-5 to TRBJ1-1; 7 bases are shared with TRBD1. The J segment lost 3 bases and the V segment lost 6 bases, leaving 4 bases of the junction unmatched. The V gene's germline CDR1 is LGHNT and CDR2 FRNRAP. The CDR3 sequence is 13 residues long. CDR3 in DNA: TGTGCTAGTGGACCGGGACAGTACACTGAAGCTTTCTTT. This translates into CASGPGQYTEAFF.

This rearrangement joins TRBV19 to TRBJ2-7; 8 nucleotides match TRBD1. Germline V gene sequence: CDR1 LNHDA, CDR2 SQIVND (reference sequence). Losses at the gene ends were 6 bases for V and 4 bases for J; bases not matched to a gene: 11. This CDR3 contains 15 residues. The CDR3 protein is CASSTGTGFPYEQYF. DNA of the CDR3: TGTGCCAGTAGCACGGGGACAGGTTTCCCTTACGAGCAGTACTTC.

This chain joins TRBV4-1 and TRBJ1-1; 8 bases align to TRBD1. The germline V gene has CDR1 MGHRA and CDR2 YSYEKL. CDR3 length equals 15 residues. J lost 1 base, V lost 4 bases, and 5 bases had no gene match. The CDR3 DNA reads TGCGCCAGCAGCCCCCCCGGGACAGGGAACACTGAAGCTTTCTTT. Translation gives CASSPPGTGNTEAFF.

The chain is built from TRBV7-6 and TRBJ2-5; 9 nucleotides line up with TRBD2. J lost 2 bases, V lost 2 bases, and 3 bases had no gene match. The length of the CDR3 is 15 residues. Germline CDR1 reads SGHVS; CDR2 reads FNYEAQ. CDR3 DNA sequence: TGTGCCAGCAGCTTATGGACTAGCGCACAAGAGACCCAGTACTTC. Its protein product is CASSLWTSAQETQYF.

The V call is TRBV7-9, the J call TRBJ1-5; no definite D call. This CDR3 region has 11 residues. The V end was cut by 4 bases, the J end by 10 bases, with 8 bases between. Germline CDR1 is SEHNR and CDR2 is FQNEAQ (reference sequence). The CDR3 DNA is TGTGCCAGCAGCTCAGATGGCCCCCAGCATTTT. It specifies CASSSDGPQHF.